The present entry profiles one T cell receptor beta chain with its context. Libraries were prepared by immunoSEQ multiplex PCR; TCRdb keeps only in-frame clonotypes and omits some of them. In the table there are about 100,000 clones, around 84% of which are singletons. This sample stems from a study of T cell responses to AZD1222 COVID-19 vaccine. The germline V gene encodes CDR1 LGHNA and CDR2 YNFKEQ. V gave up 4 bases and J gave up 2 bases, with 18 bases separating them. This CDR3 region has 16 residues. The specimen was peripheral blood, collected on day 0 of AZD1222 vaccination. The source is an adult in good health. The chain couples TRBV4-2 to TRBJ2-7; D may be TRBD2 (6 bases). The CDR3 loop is CASSPTVGRDTYEQYF. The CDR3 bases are TGTGCCAGCAGCCCCACGGTAGGGCGGGATACCTACGAGCAGTACTTC.